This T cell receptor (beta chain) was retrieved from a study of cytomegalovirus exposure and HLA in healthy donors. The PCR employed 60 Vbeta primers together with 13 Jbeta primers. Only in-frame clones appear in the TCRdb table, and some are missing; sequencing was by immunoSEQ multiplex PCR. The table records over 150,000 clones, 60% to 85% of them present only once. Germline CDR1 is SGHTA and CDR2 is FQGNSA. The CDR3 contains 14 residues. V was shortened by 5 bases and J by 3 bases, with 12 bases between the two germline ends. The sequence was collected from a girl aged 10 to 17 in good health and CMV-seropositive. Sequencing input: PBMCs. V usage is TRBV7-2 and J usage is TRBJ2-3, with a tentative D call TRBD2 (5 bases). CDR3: CASSRLSGTDTQYF. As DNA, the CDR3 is TGTGCCAGCAGCCGCCTAAGCGGAACAGATACGCAGTATTTT.